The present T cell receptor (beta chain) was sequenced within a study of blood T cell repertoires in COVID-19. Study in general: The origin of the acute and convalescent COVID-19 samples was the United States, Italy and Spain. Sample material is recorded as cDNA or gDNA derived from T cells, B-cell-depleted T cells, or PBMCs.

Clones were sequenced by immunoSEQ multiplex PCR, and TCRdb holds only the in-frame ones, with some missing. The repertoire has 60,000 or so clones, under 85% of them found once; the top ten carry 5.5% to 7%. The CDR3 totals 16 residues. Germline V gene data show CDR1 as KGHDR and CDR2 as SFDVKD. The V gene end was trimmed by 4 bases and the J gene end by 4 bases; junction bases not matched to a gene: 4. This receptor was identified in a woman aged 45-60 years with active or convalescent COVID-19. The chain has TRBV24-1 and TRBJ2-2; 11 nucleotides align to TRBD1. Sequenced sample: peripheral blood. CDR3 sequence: CATSDPGTGGTGELFF. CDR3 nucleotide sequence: TGTGCCACCAGTGACCCCGGGACAGGGGGCACCGGGGAGCTGTTTTTT.